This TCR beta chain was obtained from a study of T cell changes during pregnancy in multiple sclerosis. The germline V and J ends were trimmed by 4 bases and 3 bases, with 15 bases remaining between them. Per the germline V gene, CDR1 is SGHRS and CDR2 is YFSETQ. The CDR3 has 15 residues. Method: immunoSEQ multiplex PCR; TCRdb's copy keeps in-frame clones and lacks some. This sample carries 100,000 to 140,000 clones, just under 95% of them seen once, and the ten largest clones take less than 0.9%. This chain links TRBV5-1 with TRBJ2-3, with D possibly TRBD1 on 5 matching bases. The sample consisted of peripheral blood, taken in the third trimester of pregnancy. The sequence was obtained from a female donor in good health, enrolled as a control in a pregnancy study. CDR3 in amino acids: CASSASLRQTDTQYF. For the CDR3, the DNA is TGCGCCAGCAGCGCGAGCCTACGACAGACAGATACGCAGTATTTT. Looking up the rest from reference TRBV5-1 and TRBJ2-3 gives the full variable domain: KAGVTQTPRYLIKTRGQQVTLSCSPISGHRSVSWYQQTPGQGLQFLFEYFSETQRNKGNFPGRFSGRQFSNSRSEMNVSTLELGDSALYLCASSASLRQTDTQYFGPGTRLTVL.